The T cell receptor (beta chain) under discussion was sequenced for a study of blood T cells in healthy people across ages. CDR1 is ENHRY, CDR2 SYGVKD, per germline. V lost 0 bases to trimming and J lost 11 bases, with 16 bases between them. The CDR3 runs to 14 residues. Isolating PBMCs gave at least 7 million of these cells per sample. The use of a sample-barcoded 5' primer and a J-beta primer mix characterized a second PCR of roughly 6 to 12 cycles. All cDNA molecules were each tagged by a template-switch adaptor with 12 random nucleotides. TCRdb processed the 5' RACE reads anew with MiXCR; each CDR3 protein has one entry. This sample has some 880,000 distinct CDR3 sequences, with 30% to 45% found just once. As concerns this clonotype: What it binds is not known.

Notes on the study in general: Higher naive T cell percentage went strongly together with higher TCR beta diversity.

The sequence came from a man younger than 35 in good health. The sample was blood. The chain has TRBV10-3 and TRBJ2-5; D ambiguous. This CDR3 is CAISESGPWGEQYF. Written as DNA, the CDR3 is TGTGCCATCAGTGAGTCTGGACCCTGGGGTGAGCAGTACTTC.